The T cell receptor beta chain described here comes from a study of shared clonotypes between healthy human individuals. Whole-study findings and limits: Non-shared clonotypes displayed generation probabilities falling below those of clonotypes present in all four donors.

In regard to this clone: Its antigen is unknown.

The CDR3 contains 16 residues. Germline V lookup: CDR1 ENHRY, CDR2 SYGVKD. V shed 7 bases and J 2 bases; nucleotides not matched to a gene: 13. Execution of the assay was at deep level. Every immunoSEQ plate was one replicate of a subset's evenly spread DNA. Profiling relied on immunoSEQ multiplex PCR, and the TCRdb table lists in-frame clones only, not all of them. The table records around 720,000 clones, less than 80% of them present only once. The rearrangement links TRBV10-3 to TRBJ2-7; 8 bases align to TRBD1. The TCR sequence derives from a woman aged 25-40 years in good health. Sequencing used memory CD4+ T cells sorted from blood. Subset: CD45RA-negative fraction. The CDR3 DNA reads TGTGCCATCACGGCAGATCGCGGGACAGGTACCTACGAGCAGTACTTC. The encoded protein is CAITADRGTGTYEQYF.